These T cell receptor beta chains were read from a single sample in a study of shared clonotypes between healthy human individuals. This table comes from immunoSEQ multiplex PCR, and its TCRdb copy is limited to in-frame clones, with some not included. The table lists roughly 2.2 million clones, roughly 90% of them singletons. The sequencing sample was made of naive CD4+ T cells from PBMCs. The receptor set was obtained from a young man in good health. Some clones in this sample may be carry-over from other donors' samples. Both conserved end residues are part of each CDR3. D genes are given only for firm matches. Clone sizes are given selectively: once, few, many, or a class where the clone is expanded.

d_gene,abundance,v_gene,j_gene,CDR3aa,CDR3nt
.,.,TRBV5-4,TRBJ1-5,CASSWGGRMVNQPQHF,TGTGCCAGCAGCTGGGGAGGACGTATGGTAAATCAGCCCCAGCATTTT
.,.,TRBV5-4,TRBJ1-2,CASSNGDIPAYGYTF,TGTGCCAGCAGCAACGGGGACATTCCCGCTTATGGCTACACCTTC
.,.,TRBV6-5,TRBJ2-1,CASSFVNEQFF,TGTGCCAGCAGTTTTGTCAATGAGCAGTTCTTC
.,once,TRBV9,TRBJ1-3,CASSVSGARPGTGGNTIYF,TGTGCCAGCAGCGTGAGCGGGGCAAGGCCAGGGACGGGTGGAAACACCATATATTTT
.,.,TRBV5-4,TRBJ2-2,CASSLGGPRTGELFF,TGTGCCAGCAGCTTGGGAGGGCCGCGGACCGGGGAGCTGTTTTTT
.,.,TRBV5-1,TRBJ1-4,CASSPSTAANEKLFF,TGCGCCAGCAGCCCATCAACAGCGGCTAATGAAAAACTGTTTTTT
TRBD1,.,TRBV28,TRBJ2-5,CASRPQGLTETQYF,TGTGCCAGCAGGCCACAGGGGTTGACAGAGACCCAGTACTTC
TRBD1,.,TRBV10-3,TRBJ1-1,CAIRSRQGEMKNTEAFF,TGTGCCATCAGGTCGAGACAGGGGGAGATGAAGAACACTGAAGCTTTCTTT
.,few,TRBV19,TRBJ1-5,CASSIRDGGYQPQHF,TGTGCCAGTAGTATTAGGGACGGGGGGTATCAGCCCCAGCATTTT
TRBD1,once,TRBV7-9,TRBJ1-1,CASSPDSPGGAFF,TGTGCCAGCAGCCCTGACAGTCCAGGGGGAGCTTTCTTT
.,.,TRBV18,TRBJ1-5,CASSLIHEGNQPQHF,TGTGCCAGCTCACTGATCCATGAAGGCAATCAGCCCCAGCATTTT